Here is one TCR beta chain with its context. The entry originates in a study of OX40 agonist ivuxolimab in advanced cancers. Using immunoSEQ multiplex PCR, the repertoire was profiled, and TCRdb retains in-frame clones only, with some absent. The data show tens of thousands of clones, with roughly 85% seen just once and around 0.21% held by the top ten. This receptor was taken from an adult with an advanced solid tumor such as melanoma, head and neck, liver or kidney cancer. The specimen comprised CD4+ or CD8+ T cells sorted from blood, sampled in a trial of the OX40 agonist ivuxolimab.

CDR3 bases: TGTGCCAGCAGCCAATCTACCTATCAGCCCCAGCATTTT. Its protein is CASSQSTYQPQHF. V and J are TRBV16 and TRBJ1-5; the D is unclear. This CDR3 is built from 13 residues. Germline CDR1 reads KGHSY; CDR2 reads FQNENV. Trimming stripped 0 bases from V and 5 bases from J, with 5 bases between.